This T cell receptor beta chain was observed in a study of OX40 agonist ivuxolimab in advanced cancers. Study-level results: Clones of CD4+ and CD8+ blood T cells grew by week 6 at doses of 0.1 to 3.0 mg/kg. Clonal expansion among partial responders at 0.1-3.0 mg/kg ranked near the lowest.

Any history of autoimmune disease or systemic immunosuppression disqualified patients. Data came from immunoSEQ multiplex PCR; TCRdb stores just in-frame clones and leaves some out. The repertoire consists of fewer than 100,000 clones, with approximately 83% occurring once and the leading ten covering around 1.6%. Points on this clone: Its antigen is currently unknown.

The TCR originated in an adult with an advanced solid tumor such as melanoma, head and neck, liver or kidney cancer. Here the sequenced sample was CD4+ or CD8+ T cells sorted from blood, taken in a trial of the OX40 agonist ivuxolimab.

The CDR3 nucleotides read TGTGCCAGCAGCTCCAACTCTCCGAGGGGGGAGCTGTTTTTT. Residues: CASSSNSPRGELFF. The chain carries TRBV7-3 and TRBJ2-2; no reliable D call. Per the germline V gene, CDR1 is SGHTA and CDR2 is FQGTGA. Trimming shortened V by 4 bases and J by 8 bases, and 14 bases separated the two germline ends. The CDR3 sequence is 14 residues long. The variable domain in full, with the rest retrieved from reference TRBV7-3 and TRBJ2-2, is GAGVSQTPSNKVTEKGKYVELRCDPISGHTALYWYRQSLGQGPEFLIYFQGTGAADDSGLPNDRFFAVRPEGSVSTLKIQRTERGDSAVYLCASSSNSPRGELFFGEGSRLTVL.